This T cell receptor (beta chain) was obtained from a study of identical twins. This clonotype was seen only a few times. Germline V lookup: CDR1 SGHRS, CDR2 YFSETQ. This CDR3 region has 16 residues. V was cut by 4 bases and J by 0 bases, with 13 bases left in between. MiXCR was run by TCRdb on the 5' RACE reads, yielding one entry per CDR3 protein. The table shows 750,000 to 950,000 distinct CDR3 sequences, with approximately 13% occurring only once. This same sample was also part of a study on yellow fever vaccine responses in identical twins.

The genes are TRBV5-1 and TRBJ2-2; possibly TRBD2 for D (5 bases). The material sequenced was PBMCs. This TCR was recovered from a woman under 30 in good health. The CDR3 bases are TGCGCCAGCAGCCAAAGCGGATTTTCGAACACCGGGGAGCTGTTTTTT. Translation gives CASSQSGFSNTGELFF.